Here is one T cell receptor beta chain with its context. The sample contains more than one DNA sequence encoding this CDR3. Trimming took off 4 bases at V and 1 base at J, with 13 bases between the two ends. CDR3 size: 15 residues. Germline V lookup: CDR1 SEHNR, CDR2 FQNEAQ (reference sequence). The data are from a study of blood T cell repertoires in COVID-19. As for the study in general: PBMCs, B-cell-depleted T cells, or T cells were the source of the cDNA or gDNA that made up the material.

This table comes from immunoSEQ multiplex PCR, and its TCRdb copy is limited to in-frame clones, with some not included. Of 150,000 to 200,000 clones listed, about 80% are singletons. Sequencing input: peripheral blood. The chain couples TRBV7-9 to TRBJ1-1; tentatively, D is TRBD1 (5 bases). The TCR sequence derives from a woman at least 80 years old with acute or convalescent COVID-19. As DNA, the CDR3 is TGTGCCAGCAGCTCGACCGGGGGTGGGAACACTGAAGCTTTCTTT. Amino acids: CASSSTGGGNTEAFF.